The following is a T cell receptor (beta chain) sequence with its context. Sequencing was performed with immunoSEQ multiplex PCR; in TCRdb, only in-frame clones are kept and a portion is missing. In the table there are fewer than 1.8 million clones, around 98.5% of which are singletons. The entry originates in a study of shared clonotypes between healthy human individuals. Germline CDR1 reads SGHTA; CDR2 reads FQGNSA. Deletions cut 4 bases from V and 3 bases from J, with 7 bases between. This CDR3 is built from 12 residues. Subsets obtained from CD4+ cells comprised CD45RA+ naive and CD45RA-negative memory cells.

The chain recombines TRBV7-2 with TRBJ2-7; a weak D match, TRBD2 (5 bases). This TCR came from a man aged 25-45 years in good health. Sequencing input: naive CD4+ T cells sorted from blood. Subset noted: CD45RA+ positively selected. The CDR3 is CASSYGIYEQYF. CDR3 in DNA: TGTGCCAGCAGCTACGGGATCTACGAGCAGTACTTC.